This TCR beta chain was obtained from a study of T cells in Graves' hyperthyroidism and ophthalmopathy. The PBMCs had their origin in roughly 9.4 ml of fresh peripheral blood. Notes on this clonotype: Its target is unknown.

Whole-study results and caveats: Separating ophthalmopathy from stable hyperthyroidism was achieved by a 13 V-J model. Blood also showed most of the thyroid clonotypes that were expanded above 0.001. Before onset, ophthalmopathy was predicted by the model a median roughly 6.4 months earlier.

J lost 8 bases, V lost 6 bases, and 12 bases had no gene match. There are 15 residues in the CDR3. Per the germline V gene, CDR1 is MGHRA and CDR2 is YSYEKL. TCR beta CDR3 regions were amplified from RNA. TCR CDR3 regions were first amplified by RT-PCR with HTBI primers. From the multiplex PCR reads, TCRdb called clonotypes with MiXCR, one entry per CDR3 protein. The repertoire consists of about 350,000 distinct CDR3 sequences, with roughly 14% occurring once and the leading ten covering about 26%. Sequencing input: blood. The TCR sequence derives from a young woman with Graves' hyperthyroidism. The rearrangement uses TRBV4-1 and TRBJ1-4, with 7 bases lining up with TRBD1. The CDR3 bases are TGCGCCAGCAGACGACAGGGCGAGGGTTTGGAAAAACTGTTTTTT. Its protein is CASRRQGEGLEKLFF.